The text below deals with one T cell receptor (beta chain). What it binds is unknown. Relapse after autologous stem cell transplantation occurred in every patient, and brentuximab vedotin exposure varied. This specimen belongs to a study of PD-1 blockade in classical Hodgkin lymphoma. The wider study: Intravenous infusions of nivolumab 3 mg/kg reached patients every 2 weeks.

Regarding the study as a whole: Complete responders matched newly diagnosed patients in baseline diversity. Patients who began taking nivolumab under 1 year after ASCT were left out.

This table comes from immunoSEQ multiplex PCR, and its TCRdb copy is limited to in-frame clones, with some not included. The sample lists 95,000 to 100,000 clones; about 89% were seen once. The receptor was derived from a human donor with classical Hodgkin lymphoma. This specimen consisted of peripheral blood mononuclear cells (PBMCs), obtained before the second cycle of nivolumab.

The chain's CDR3 is CASSYAGGNEQFF. The CDR3 DNA reads as TGTGCCAGCAGTTACGCCGGGGGGAATGAGCAGTTCTTC. V is TRBV6-5 and J is TRBJ2-1; 7 nucleotides match TRBD2. The length of the CDR3 is 13 residues. After removal of 2 bases from V and 7 bases from J, the junction contained 2 bases not matched to a gene. Germline assignment: CDR1 MNHEY and CDR2 SVGAGI.